The 14 T cell receptor beta chains given below trace back to one sample, sequenced in a study of early T cells in non-severe SARS-CoV-2 infection. Each CDR3 protein is one row after TCRdb ran MiXCR on the 5' RACE reads. The top ten clones hold roughly 1.2% of a sample with 61,000 or so distinct CDR3 sequences, around 12% of them seen once. The specimen was whole blood, collected at baseline. The source is an adult who was a healthcare worker with PCR-confirmed SARS-CoV-2 infection or an uninfected control (not recorded which). The donor label of this sample is uncertain.

This chain connects TRBV6-2 or TRBV6-3 to TRBJ2-2; 8 bases line up with TRBD1. The CDR3 runs 16 residues. Germline-derived CDR1 and CDR2 are MNHEY and SVGEGT. V lost 5 bases to trimming and J lost 4 bases; unmatched junction nucleotides: 9. The CDR3 reads CASSLLTGESTGELFF. The CDR3 DNA is TGTGCCAGCAGTCTACTGACAGGGGAGAGCACCGGGGAGCTGTTTTTT.

There are a few counts of this clonotype. The gene calls are TRBV4-2 and TRBJ2-3; D gene unclear. V was trimmed by 0 bases and J by 2 bases, leaving 3 bases between them. The CDR3 is 13 amino acids. Germline V gene data show CDR1 as LGHNA and CDR2 as YNFKEQ. The CDR3 DNA reads TGTGCCAGCAGCCAAGATACCACAGATACGCAGTATTTT. Its protein product is CASSQDTTDTQYF.

This clonotype came up once. The gene calls are TRBV30 and TRBJ1-1; maybe TRBD1 (5 bases). The V gene's germline CDR1 is GTSNPN and CDR2 SVGIG (reference sequence). The CDR3 has 13 residues. V lost 3 bases to trimming and J lost 1 base, with 9 bases between them. The CDR3 region is CAWRTVGNTEAFF. CDR3 in DNA: TGTGCCTGGAGGACAGTGGGGAACACTGAAGCTTTCTTT.

The rearrangement uses TRBV20-1 and TRBJ1-2; D ambiguous. This CDR3 spans 12 amino acids. The germline CDR1 and CDR2 sequences are DFQATT and SNEGSKA (reference sequence). The V and J ends lost 3 bases and 4 bases respectively, with 9 bases between them. CDR3 sequence (DNA): TGCAGTGCTAGTTCCCGAAGCTATGGCTACACCTTC. This codes for CSASSRSYGYTF.

This clonotype was found a few times. The rearrangement uses TRBV11-2 and TRBJ1-1; D uncertain. CDR3 length: 16 residues. From germline, CDR1 is SGHAT and CDR2 FQNNGV. Trimming took 5 bases from V and 0 from J, leaving 16 bases between them. The CDR3 DNA reads as TGTGCCAGCAGCCCTATGGTGGGTTTTATGAACACTGAAGCTTTCTTT. It codes for CASSPMVGFMNTEAFF.

This clonotype was observed at least ten times. The rearrangement joins TRBV20-1 to TRBJ1-5; D possibly corresponds to TRBD1 (5 bases). CDR1 is DFQATT, CDR2 SNEGSKA, per germline (reference sequence). V shed 6 bases and J shed 0 bases, with 15 bases lying between them. CDR3 length equals 15 residues. The CDR3 DNA sequence: TGCAGTGCCCTCGAAGACAGCTATAGCAATCAGCCCCAGCATTTT. It translates to CSALEDSYSNQPQHF.

The rearrangement links TRBV4-1 to TRBJ1-1; 7 positions match TRBD1. CDR1 and CDR2 from the germline V gene are MGHRA and YSYEKL. After removal of 0 bases from V and 1 base from J, the junction contained 8 bases not matched to a gene. This CDR3 has 17 amino acids. CDR3 region: CASSQEPGTVWNTEAFF. The CDR3 bases are TGCGCCAGCAGCCAAGAACCCGGGACAGTGTGGAACACTGAAGCTTTCTTT.

This clonotype was counted a few times. The chain employs TRBV5-1 and TRBJ2-2; D ambiguous. The germline V gene encodes CDR1 SGHRS and CDR2 YFSETQ. The CDR3 runs to 15 residues. V lost 0 bases, J lost 0 bases, and 6 bases lay in between. CDR3 sequence: CASSLDGPNTGELFF. Written as DNA, the CDR3 is TGCGCCAGCAGCTTGGACGGGCCGAACACCGGGGAGCTGTTTTTT.

This clonotype was seen only a few times. The chain uses TRBV5-3 and TRBJ1-6; 7 bases map to TRBD1. TRBV5-3 is known as an ORF, though its function is uncertain. The CDR3 totals 11 residues. With V trimmed by 2 bases and J by 13 bases, 0 bases remained unmatched. In DNA form, the CDR3 reads TGTGCCAGAAGCTTACAGGGGCCCCTCCACTTT. Protein: CARSLQGPLHF.

The rearrangement uses TRBV6-2 or TRBV6-3 and TRBJ2-3, with TRBD2 matching over 8 bases. This CDR3 region has 15 residues. V was clipped by 5 bases and J by 5 bases; unmatched bases: 9. Germline V gene sequence: CDR1 MNHEY, CDR2 SVGEGT. The CDR3 region is CASSKRGSREDTQYF. DNA of the CDR3: TGTGCCAGCAGTAAGCGGGGGAGCCGTGAAGATACGCAGTATTTT.

CDR3: CSARSRGSSPLHF. The DNA of the CDR3 is TGCAGTGCTAGGAGCCGGGGCAGCTCACCCCTCCACTTT. The chain has TRBV20-1 and TRBJ1-6; D may be TRBD1 (5 bases). The length of the CDR3 is 13 residues. The germline V gene has CDR1 DFQATT and CDR2 SNEGSKA (reference sequence). V lost 3 bases to trimming and J lost 10 bases, with 13 bases between them.

This clonotype has more than one count but fewer than ten. The chain carries TRBV7-2 and TRBJ2-7; 7 bases line up with TRBD2. Trimming cost V 6 bases and J 1 base; bases outside gene matches: 9. CDR3 size: 15 residues. Germline V CDR1 and CDR2: SGHTA, FQGNSA. The CDR3 DNA reads as TGTGCCAGCAGTTCGGGGGGAAGCCTTTCCTACGAGCAGTACGTC. Translated, it gives CASSSGGSLSYEQYV.

Ten or more counts support this clonotype. The chain recombines TRBV20-1 with TRBJ2-4; no reliable D call. The V gene's germline CDR1 is DFQATT and CDR2 SNEGSKA (reference sequence). Trimming left V 0 bases short and J 1 base short, with 10 bases between. CDR3 length: 15 residues. The CDR3 reads CSARDIRDAKNIQYF. CDR3 nucleotides: TGCAGTGCTAGAGATATAAGGGATGCCAAAAACATTCAGTACTTC.

This clonotype has a handful of counts. The V and J genes are TRBV20-1 and TRBJ2-6, with D possibly called TRBD1 or TRBD2 (5 bases each). The CDR3 extends over 15 amino acids. The germline V and J ends were trimmed by 5 bases and 1 base, with 12 bases remaining between them. CDR1 is DFQATT, CDR2 SNEGSKA, per germline (reference sequence). CDR3 region: CSASPGTSGANVLTF. Here the CDR3 DNA reads TGCAGTGCTTCCCCGGGGACGTCTGGGGCCAACGTCCTGACTTTC.